This is a list of T cell receptor beta chains from one sample in a study of blood T cell repertoires in COVID-19. Sequenced by immunoSEQ multiplex PCR; TCRdb stores in-frame clones only, minus some. The profile shows around 330,000 clones, roughly 89% of them singletons. The sample comprised PBMCs or T cells enriched from blood (not recorded which). The receptors originated from a man between 60 and 75 years old who had recovered from COVID-19. The conserved cysteine and the conserved F or W are not part of the CDR3 here. The order of the fields is CDR3 protein, V gene.

CDR3: ASSLYPLGTSGGRTDTQY
V: TRBV7-3

CDR3: ATSRGGVTTDTQY
V: TRBV15

CDR3: ASSLGLAGDHEQY
V: TRBV11-3

CDR3: ASGLAGGPETQY
V: TRBV19

CDR3: ASSQWGAATNEKLF
V: TRBV4-1

CDR3: ASSMDRPSGANVLT
V: TRBV7-8

CDR3: ATSTWEGTEAF
V: TRBV15

CDR3: ASSQAGWTNEKLF
V: TRBV3-1/TRBV3-2

CDR3: ASSRGLAGATGELF
V: TRBV7-8

CDR3: ATRGGAGEPTDTQY
V: TRBV3-1/TRBV3-2

CDR3: ASSLAAGDYGYT
V: TRBV7-2

CDR3: ASSPTGANYGYT
V: TRBV6-5

CDR3: ASSWKGSGSNEQY
V: TRBV7-2

CDR3: ASSPEGTGGYVYGYT
V: TRBV18

CDR3: ASSLDGSRGYT
V: TRBV28

CDR3: ASSYGLAGDNEQF
V: TRBV10-1

CDR3: ASRTQGSLREKLF
V: TRBV2

CDR3: ASNPRGLSYEQY
V: TRBV5-1

CDR3: ASSQQAGHSYKQY
V: TRBV4-1

CDR3: ASSLDNRRNTGELF
V: TRBV11-1

CDR3: ASSWGTGPLTDTQY
V: TRBV28

CDR3: ASTPGGGRANYGYT
V: TRBV7-9

CDR3: ASSPTAAGPDTQY
V: TRBV4-3

CDR3: AWSSVISGANVLT
V: TRBV30

CDR3: ASSLGLALTYNEQF
V: TRBV5-1

CDR3: ASSEGPAGTQY
V: TRBV2

CDR3: ASSGAGGTYEQY
V: TRBV6-1

CDR3: ASSALEVSYGYT
V: TRBV9

CDR3: ASSLATDLYEQY
V: TRBV5-1

CDR3: ASSLRRTGVGEQY
V: TRBV11-2

CDR3: ASSLGVGQVYEQY
V: TRBV7-2

CDR3: ASSFHSIRQGANTGELF
V: TRBV28

CDR3: ASSFGGEEYEQY
V: TRBV28

CDR3: ASSSDRGETQY
V: TRBV11-2

CDR3: SARVQTEAF
V: TRBV20-1

CDR3: ASGLPGRAATNEKLF
V: TRBV12-5

CDR3: ASSVLTGIVGWGEQF
V: TRBV9

CDR3: ASSYSVDSSYEQY
V: TRBV6-5

CDR3: ASSPLGGATSDTEAF
V: TRBV18

CDR3: ASSFQGGNTEAF
V: TRBV7-2

CDR3: ATSALFSGRAGEQF
V: TRBV24-1

CDR3: ASRGTGELLYEQY
V: TRBV6-5

CDR3: ASSYLTGSGANVLT
V: TRBV6-5

CDR3: ASSPLQGHTGELF
V: TRBV7-9

CDR3: ASSFSGTSNYGYT
V: TRBV5-1

CDR3: ASSGRGSTDTQY
V: TRBV9

CDR3: ASSFLRGAQGQQF
V: TRBV27

CDR3: ASSLDRGRGTEAF
V: TRBV7-2

CDR3: SASQGFDQPQH
V: TRBV20-1